A single T cell receptor (beta chain) is shown here with its context. Its specificity is not known. This table comes from immunoSEQ multiplex PCR, and its TCRdb copy is limited to in-frame clones, with some not included. The sample consists of about 130,000 clones, 82% of them appearing once. The ends lost 7 bases at V and 2 bases at J; junction bases unmatched: 14. The CDR3 is made up of 16 amino acids. Germline CDR1 SNHLY, CDR2 FYNNEI. The data originate from a study of cytomegalovirus exposure and HLA in healthy donors. Broader study findings: Among TCR beta chains, those listed as cytomegalovirus-associated numbered some 170. Cytomegalovirus status, reportedly, was diagnosed with high specificity and sensitivity by the classifier.

Material: PBMCs. The receptor was derived from a man aged 30-40 years in good health and CMV-seropositive. The chain combines TRBV2 with TRBJ2-7; 7 bases agree with TRBD2. CDR3 in amino acids: CASIPWVAGPTYEQYF. The DNA for the CDR3 is TGTGCCAGCATCCCCTGGGTAGCGGGCCCGACCTACGAGCAGTACTTC.